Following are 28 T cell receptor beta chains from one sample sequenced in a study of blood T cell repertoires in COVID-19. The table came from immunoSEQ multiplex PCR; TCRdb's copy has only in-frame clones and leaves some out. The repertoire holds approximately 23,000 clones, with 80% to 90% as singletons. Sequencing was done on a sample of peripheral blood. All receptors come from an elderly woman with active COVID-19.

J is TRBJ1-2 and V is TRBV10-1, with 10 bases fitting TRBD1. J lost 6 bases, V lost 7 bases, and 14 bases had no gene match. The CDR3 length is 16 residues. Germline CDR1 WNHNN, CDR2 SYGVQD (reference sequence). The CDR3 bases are TGCGCCAGCAAGGCCCCCACGGGACAGGGGTTTCATGGCTACACCTTC. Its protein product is CASKAPTGQGFHGYTF.

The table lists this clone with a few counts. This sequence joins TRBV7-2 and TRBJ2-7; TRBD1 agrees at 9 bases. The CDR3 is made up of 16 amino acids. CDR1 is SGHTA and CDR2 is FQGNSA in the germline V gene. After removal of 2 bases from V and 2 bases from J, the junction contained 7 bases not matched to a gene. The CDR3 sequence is CASSLHSGQGTYEQYF. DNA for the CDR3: TGTGCCAGCAGCTTACACTCGGGACAGGGAACCTACGAGCAGTACTTC.

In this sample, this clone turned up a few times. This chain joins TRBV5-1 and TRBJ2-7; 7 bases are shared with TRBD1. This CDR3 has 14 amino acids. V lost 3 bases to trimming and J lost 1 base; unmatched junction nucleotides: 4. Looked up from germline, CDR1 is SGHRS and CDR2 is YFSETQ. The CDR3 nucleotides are TGCGCCAGCAGCTCTGGGACAGTTTCCTACGAGCAGTACTTC. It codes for CASSSGTVSYEQYF.

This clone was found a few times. For the CDR3, the DNA is TGTGCCAGCAGTTACTCGGGACAGGGGGTGAGAGGCTACACCTTC. Its protein product is CASSYSGQGVRGYTF. This chain links TRBV6-5 with TRBJ1-2; 11 bases map to TRBD1. Trimming cost V 0 bases and J 8 bases; bases outside gene matches: 5. Germline CDR1 is MNHEY and CDR2 is SVGAGI. This CDR3 contains 15 residues.

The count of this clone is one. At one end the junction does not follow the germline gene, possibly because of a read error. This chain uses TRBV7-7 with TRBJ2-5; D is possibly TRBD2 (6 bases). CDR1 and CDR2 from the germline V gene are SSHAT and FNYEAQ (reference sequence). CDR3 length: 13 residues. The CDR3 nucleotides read TGTGCTAGCAGCCCAGGGAGGCAAGAGACCCAGTACTTC. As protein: CASSPGRQETQYF.

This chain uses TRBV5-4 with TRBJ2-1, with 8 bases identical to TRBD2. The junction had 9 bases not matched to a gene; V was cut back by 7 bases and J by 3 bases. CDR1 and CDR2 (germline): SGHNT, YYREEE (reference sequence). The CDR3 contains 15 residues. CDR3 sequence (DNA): TGTGCCAGCGGGGCTTCGGGGGGGCTCTACAATGAGCAGTTCTTC. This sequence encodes CASGASGGLYNEQFF. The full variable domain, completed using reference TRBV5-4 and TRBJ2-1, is ETGVTQSPTHLIKTRGQQVTLRCSSQSGHNTVSWYQQALGQGPQFIFQYYREEENGRGNFPPRFSGLQFPNYSSELNVNALELDDSALYLCASGASGGLYNEQFFGPGTRLTVL.

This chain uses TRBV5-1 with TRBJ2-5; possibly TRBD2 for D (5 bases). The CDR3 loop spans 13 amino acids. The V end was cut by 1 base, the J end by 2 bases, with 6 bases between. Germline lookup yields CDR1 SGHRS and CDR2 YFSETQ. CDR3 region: CASSLRTQETQYF. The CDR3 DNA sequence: TGCGCCAGCAGCTTGAGGACTCAAGAGACCCAGTACTTC.

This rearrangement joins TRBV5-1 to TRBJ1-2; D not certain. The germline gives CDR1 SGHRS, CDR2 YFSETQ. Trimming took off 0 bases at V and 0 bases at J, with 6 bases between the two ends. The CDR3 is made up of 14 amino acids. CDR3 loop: CASSLVQANYGYTF. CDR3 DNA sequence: TGCGCCAGCAGCTTGGTTCAGGCTAACTATGGCTACACCTTC.

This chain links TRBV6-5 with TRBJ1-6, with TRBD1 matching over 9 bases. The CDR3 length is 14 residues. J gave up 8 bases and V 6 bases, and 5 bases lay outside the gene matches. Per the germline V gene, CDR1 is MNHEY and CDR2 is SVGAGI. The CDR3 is CASRKDRGDSPLHF. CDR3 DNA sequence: TGTGCCAGCAGAAAGGACAGGGGTGATTCACCCCTCCACTTT.

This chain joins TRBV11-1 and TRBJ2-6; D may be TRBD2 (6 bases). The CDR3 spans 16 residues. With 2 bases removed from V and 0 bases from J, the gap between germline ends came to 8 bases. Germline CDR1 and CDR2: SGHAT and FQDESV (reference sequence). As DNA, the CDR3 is TGTGCCAGCAGCTTATTCGGGGGCTCTGGGGCCAACGTCCTGACTTTC. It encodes CASSLFGGSGANVLTF.

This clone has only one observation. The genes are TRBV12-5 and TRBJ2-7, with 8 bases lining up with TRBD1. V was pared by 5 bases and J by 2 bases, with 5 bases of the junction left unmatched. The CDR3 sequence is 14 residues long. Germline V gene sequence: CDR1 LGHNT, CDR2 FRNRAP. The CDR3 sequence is CASGHRTGPYEQYF. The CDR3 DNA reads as TGTGCTAGTGGTCATAGGACAGGGCCCTACGAGCAGTACTTC.

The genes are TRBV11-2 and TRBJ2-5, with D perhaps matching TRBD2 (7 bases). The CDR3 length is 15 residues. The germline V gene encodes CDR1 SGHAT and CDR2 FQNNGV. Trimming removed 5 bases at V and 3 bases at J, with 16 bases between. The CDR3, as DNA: TGTGCCAGCAGCCATGGGGGGGCAGGGGAAGAGACCCAGTACTTC. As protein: CASSHGGAGEETQYF. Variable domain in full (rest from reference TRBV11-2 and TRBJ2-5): EAGVAQSPRYKIIEKRQSVAFWCNPISGHATLYWYQQILGQGPKLLIQFQNNGVVDDSQLPKDRFSAERLKGVDSTLKIQPAKLEDSAVYLCASSHGGAGEETQYFGPGTRLLVL.

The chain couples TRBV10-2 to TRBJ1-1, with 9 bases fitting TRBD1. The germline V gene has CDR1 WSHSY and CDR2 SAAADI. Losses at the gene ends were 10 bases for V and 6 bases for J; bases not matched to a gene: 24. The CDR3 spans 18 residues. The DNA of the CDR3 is TGCGCCACGAGACCGGGACAGGGTACAGATAGTTGGGGTCCTGAAGCTTTCTTT. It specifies CATRPGQGTDSWGPEAFF.

CDR3 DNA sequence: TGTGCCAGCAGCCCAGGGACAGGACGACCTGGAAACACCATATATTTT. It specifies CASSPGTGRPGNTIYF. The chain links TRBV5-5 to TRBJ1-3, with 8 nucleotides matching TRBD1. CDR1 SGHKS and CDR2 YYEKEE come from the germline V gene (reference sequence). The CDR3 has 16 residues. J lost 2 bases, V lost 4 bases, and 8 bases had no gene match.

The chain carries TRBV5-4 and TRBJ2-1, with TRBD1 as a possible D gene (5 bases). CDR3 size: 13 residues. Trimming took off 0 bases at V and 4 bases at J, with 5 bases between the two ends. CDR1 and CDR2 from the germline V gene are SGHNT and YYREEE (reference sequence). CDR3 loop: CASSLGQYNEQFF. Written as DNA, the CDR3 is TGTGCCAGCAGCTTGGGACAGTACAATGAGCAGTTCTTC. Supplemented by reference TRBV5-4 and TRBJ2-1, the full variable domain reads ETGVTQSPTHLIKTRGQQVTLRCSSQSGHNTVSWYQQALGQGPQFIFQYYREEENGRGNFPPRFSGLQFPNYSSELNVNALELDDSALYLCASSLGQYNEQFFGPGTRLTVL.

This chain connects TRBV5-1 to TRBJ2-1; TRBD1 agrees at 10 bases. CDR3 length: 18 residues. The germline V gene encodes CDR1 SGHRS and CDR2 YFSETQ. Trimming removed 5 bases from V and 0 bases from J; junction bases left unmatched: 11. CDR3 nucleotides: TGCGCCAGCAGTACCGGGACAGGGGCCCATAGCTCCTACAATGAGCAGTTCTTC. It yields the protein CASSTGTGAHSSYNEQFF.

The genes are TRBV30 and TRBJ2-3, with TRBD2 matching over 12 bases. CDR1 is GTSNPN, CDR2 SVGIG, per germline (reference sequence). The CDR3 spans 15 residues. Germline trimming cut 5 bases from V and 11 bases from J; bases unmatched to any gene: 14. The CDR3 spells CAWSPLAGGSQGQYF. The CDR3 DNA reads TGTGCCTGGTCACCCCTAGCGGGGGGGTCCCAAGGGCAGTATTTT.

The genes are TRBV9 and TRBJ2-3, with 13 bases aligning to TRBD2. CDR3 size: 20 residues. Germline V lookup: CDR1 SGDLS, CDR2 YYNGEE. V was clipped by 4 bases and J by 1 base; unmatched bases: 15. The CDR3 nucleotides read TGTGCCAGCAGCCCAGAAAGAGGAACTAGCGGGGGGGTGGGCACAGATACGCAGTATTTT. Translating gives CASSPERGTSGGVGTDTQYF.

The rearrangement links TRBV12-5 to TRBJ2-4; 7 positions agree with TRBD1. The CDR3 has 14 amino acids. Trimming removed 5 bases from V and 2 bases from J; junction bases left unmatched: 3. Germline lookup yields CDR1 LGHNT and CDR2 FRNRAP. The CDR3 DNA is TGTGCTAGTGGTGGACAGGAAACCAAAAACATTCAGTACTTC. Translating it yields CASGGQETKNIQYF.

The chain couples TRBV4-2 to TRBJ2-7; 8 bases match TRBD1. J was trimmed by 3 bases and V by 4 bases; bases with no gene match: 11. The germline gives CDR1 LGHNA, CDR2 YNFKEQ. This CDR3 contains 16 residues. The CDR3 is CASSPRTGSSGYEQYF. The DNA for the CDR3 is TGTGCCAGCAGCCCCCGGACAGGGTCAAGTGGCTACGAGCAGTACTTC.

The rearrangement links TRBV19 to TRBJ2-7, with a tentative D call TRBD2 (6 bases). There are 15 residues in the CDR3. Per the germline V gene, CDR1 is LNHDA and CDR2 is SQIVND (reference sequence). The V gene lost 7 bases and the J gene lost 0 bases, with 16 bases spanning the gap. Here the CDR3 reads CASKAGGELSYEQYF. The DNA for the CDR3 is TGTGCCAGTAAGGCGGGCGGGGAGCTCTCCTACGAGCAGTACTTC.

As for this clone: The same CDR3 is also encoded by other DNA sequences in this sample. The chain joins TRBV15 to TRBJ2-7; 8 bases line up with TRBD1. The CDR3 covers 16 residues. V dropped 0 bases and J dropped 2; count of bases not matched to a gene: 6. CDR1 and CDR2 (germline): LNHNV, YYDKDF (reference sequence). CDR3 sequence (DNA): TGTGCCACCAGCAGAGATCGTGGGACAGGCACCTACGAGCAGTACTTC. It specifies CATSRDRGTGTYEQYF. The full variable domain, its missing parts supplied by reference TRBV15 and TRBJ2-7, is DAMVIQNPRYQVTQFGKPVTLSCSQTLNHNVMYWYQQKSSQAPKLLFHYYDKDFNNEADTPDNFQSRRPNTSFCFLDIRSPGLGDTAMYLCATSRDRGTGTYEQYFGPGTRLTVT.

DNA for the CDR3: TGTGCCAGCAGTTTAGGGCGGGGCACTGAAGCTTTCTTT. Protein sequence: CASSLGRGTEAFF. The gene calls are TRBV27 and TRBJ1-1, with no clear D. This CDR3 spans 13 amino acids. Germline loops: CDR1 MNHEY, CDR2 SMNVEV (reference sequence). The V and J ends lost 2 bases and 4 bases respectively, with 8 bases between them.

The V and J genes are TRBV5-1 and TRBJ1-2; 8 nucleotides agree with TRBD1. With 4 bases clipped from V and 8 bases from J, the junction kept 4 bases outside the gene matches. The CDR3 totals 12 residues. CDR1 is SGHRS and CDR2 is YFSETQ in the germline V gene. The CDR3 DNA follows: TGCGCCAGCAGCGCACAGGGGGGAGGCTACACCTTC. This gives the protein CASSAQGGGYTF. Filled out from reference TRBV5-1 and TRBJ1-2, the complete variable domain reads KAGVTQTPRYLIKTRGQQVTLSCSPISGHRSVSWYQQTPGQGLQFLFEYFSETQRNKGNFPGRFSGRQFSNSRSEMNVSTLELGDSALYLCASSAQGGGYTFGSGTRLTVV.

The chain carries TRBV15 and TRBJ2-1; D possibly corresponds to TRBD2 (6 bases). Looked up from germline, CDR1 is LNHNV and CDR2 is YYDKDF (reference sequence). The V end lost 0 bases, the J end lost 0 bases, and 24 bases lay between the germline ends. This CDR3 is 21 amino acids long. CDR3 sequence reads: CATSRDRLASSFFSSYNEQFF. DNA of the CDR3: TGTGCCACCAGCAGAGATCGGCTAGCGTCATCTTTCTTTAGCTCCTACAATGAGCAGTTCTTC.

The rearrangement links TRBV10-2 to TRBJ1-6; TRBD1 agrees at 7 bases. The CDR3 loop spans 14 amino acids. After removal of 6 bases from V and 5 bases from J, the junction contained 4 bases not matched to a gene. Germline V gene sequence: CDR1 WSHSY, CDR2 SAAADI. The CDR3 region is CASRPGTDNSPLHF. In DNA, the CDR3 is TGCGCCAGCAGACCCGGGACAGATAATTCACCCCTCCACTTT.

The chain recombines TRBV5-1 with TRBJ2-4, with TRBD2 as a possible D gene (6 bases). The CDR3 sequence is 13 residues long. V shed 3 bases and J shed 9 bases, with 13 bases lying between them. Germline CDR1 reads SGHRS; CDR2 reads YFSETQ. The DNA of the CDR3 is TGCGCCAGCAGCTGGGGGGAGCAGGGCATTCAGTACTTC. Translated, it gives CASSWGEQGIQYF.

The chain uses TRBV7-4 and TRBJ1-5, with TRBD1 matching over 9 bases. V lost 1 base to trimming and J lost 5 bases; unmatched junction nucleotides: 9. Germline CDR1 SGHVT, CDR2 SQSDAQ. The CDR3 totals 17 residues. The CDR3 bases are TGTGCCAGCAGCTTAGGGCCTACAGGGGGCCGGGATCAGCCCCAGCATTTT. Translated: CASSLGPTGGRDQPQHF.